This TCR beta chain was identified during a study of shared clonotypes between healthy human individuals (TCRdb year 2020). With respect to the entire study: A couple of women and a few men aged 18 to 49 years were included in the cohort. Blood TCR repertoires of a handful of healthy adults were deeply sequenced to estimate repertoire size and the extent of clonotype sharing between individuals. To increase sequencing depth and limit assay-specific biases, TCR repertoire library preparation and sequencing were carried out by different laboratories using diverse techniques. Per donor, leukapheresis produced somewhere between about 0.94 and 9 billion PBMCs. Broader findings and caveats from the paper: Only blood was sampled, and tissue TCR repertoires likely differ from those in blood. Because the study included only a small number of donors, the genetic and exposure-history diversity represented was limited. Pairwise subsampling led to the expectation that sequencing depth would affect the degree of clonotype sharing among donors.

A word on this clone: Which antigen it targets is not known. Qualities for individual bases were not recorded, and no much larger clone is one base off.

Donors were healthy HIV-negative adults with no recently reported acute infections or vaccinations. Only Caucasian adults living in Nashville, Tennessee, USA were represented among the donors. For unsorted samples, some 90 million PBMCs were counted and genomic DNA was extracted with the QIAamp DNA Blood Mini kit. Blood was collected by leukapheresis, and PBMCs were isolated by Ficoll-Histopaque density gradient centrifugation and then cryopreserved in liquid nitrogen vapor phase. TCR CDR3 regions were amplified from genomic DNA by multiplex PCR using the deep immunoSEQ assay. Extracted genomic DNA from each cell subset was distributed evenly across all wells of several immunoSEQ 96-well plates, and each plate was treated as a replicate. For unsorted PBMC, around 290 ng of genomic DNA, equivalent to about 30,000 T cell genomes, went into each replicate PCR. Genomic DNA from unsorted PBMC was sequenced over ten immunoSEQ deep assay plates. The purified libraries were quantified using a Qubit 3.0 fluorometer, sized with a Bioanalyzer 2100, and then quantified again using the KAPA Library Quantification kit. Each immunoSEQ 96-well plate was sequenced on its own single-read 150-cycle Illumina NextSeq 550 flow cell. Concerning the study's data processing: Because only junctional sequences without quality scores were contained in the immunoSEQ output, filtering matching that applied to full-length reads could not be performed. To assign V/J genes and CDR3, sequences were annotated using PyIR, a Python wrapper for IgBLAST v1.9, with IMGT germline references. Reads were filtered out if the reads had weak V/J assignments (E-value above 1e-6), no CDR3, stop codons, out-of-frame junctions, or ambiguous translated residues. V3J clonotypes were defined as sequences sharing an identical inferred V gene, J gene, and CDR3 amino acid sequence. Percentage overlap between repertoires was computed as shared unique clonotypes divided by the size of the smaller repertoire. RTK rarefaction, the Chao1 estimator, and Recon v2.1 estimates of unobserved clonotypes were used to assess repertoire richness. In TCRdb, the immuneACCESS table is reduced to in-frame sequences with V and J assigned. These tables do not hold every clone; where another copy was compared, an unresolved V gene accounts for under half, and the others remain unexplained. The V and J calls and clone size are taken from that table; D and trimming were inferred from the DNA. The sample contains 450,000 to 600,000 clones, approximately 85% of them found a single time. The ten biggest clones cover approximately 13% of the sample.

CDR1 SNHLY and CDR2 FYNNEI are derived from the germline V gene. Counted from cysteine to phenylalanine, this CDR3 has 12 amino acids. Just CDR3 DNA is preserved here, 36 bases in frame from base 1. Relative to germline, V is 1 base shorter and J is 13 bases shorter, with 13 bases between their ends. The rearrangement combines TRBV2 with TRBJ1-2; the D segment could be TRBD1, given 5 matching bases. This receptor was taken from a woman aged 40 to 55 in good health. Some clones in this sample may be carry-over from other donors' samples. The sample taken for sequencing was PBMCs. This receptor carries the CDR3 CASSEDRSLATF. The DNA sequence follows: TGTGCCAGCAGTGAAGACAGGTCCTTAGCCACCTTC. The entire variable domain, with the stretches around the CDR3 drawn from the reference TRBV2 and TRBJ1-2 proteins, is EPEVTQTPSHQVTQMGQEVILRCVPISNHLYFYWYRQILGQKVEFLVSFYNNEISEKSEIFDDQFSVERPDGSNFTLKIRSTKLEDSAMYFCASSEDRSLATFGSGTRLTVV.